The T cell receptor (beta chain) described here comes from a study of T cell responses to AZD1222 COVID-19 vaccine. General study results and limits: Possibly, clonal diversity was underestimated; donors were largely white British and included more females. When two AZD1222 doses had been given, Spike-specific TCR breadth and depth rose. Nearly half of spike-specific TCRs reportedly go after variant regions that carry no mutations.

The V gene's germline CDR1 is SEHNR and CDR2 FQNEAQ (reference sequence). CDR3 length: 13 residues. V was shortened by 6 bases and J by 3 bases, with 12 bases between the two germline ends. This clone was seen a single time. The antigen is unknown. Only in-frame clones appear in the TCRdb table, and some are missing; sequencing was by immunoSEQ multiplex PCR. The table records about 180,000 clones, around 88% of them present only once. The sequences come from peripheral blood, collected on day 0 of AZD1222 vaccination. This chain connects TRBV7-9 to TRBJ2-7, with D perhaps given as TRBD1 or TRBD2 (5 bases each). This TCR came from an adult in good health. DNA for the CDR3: TGTGCCAGCAGTGACGAGAGGGGCTACGAGCAGTACTTC. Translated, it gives CASSDERGYEQYF. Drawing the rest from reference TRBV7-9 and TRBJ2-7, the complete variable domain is DTGVSQNPRHKITKRGQNVTFRCDPISEHNRLYWYRQTLGQGPEFLTYFQNEAQLEKSRLLSDRFSAERPKGSFSTLEIQRTEQGDSAMYLCASSDERGYEQYFGPGTRLTVT.